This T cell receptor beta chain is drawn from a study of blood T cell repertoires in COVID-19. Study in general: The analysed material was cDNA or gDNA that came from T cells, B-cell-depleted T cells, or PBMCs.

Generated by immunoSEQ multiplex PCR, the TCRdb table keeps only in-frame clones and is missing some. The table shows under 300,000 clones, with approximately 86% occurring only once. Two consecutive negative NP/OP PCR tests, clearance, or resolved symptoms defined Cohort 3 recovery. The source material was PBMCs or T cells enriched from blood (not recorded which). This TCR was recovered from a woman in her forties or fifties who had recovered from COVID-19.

The CDR3 spells CSVVGGGVSTDTQYF. CDR3 sequence (DNA): TGCAGCGTTGTCGGTGGTGGAGTTAGCACAGATACGCAGTATTTT. This rearrangement joins TRBV29-1 to TRBJ2-3; D ambiguous. V was pared by 4 bases and J by 0 bases, with 14 bases between. The CDR3 is 15 amino acids. Germline assignment: CDR1 SQVTM and CDR2 ANQGSEA.